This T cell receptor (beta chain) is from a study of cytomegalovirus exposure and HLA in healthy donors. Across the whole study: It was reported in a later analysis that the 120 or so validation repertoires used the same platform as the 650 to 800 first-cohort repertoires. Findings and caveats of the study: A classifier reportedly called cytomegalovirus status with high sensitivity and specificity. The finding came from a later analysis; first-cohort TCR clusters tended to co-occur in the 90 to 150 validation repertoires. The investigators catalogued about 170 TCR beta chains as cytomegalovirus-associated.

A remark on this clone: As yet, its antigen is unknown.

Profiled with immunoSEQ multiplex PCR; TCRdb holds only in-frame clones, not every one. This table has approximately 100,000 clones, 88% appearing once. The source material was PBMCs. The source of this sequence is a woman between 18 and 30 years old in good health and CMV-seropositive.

In nucleotides, the CDR3 is TGTGCCAGCAGTTTATTCACAGGATCGGCTAACTATGGCTACACCTTC. Protein sequence: CASSLFTGSANYGYTF. The chain is built from TRBV28 and TRBJ1-2; D may be TRBD1 (5 bases). V was cut by 1 base and J by 0 bases, with 12 bases left in between. CDR3 length: 16 amino acids. Germline values: CDR1 MDHEN, CDR2 SYDVKM.